Listed here is a single TCR beta chain. The antigen this receptor binds is unknown. The sample holds no much larger clone one base away, and base qualities are not on file. This record belongs to a study of PD-1 blockade in mismatch repair-deficient tumors (dated by TCRdb to the late 2010s). Some background on the complete study: Between September 2013 and September 2016, the trial enrolled 86 consecutive patients with approximately eleven mismatch repair-deficient cancer types, every one of whom had been previously treated and was progressing. Tumor-associated T cell clones in the peripheral blood of patients responding to PD-1 blockade were tracked using deep sequencing of TCR CDR3 regions.

CDR1 is given as SQVTM and CDR2 as ANQGSEA, both from the germline V gene. From its cysteine to its phenylalanine, the CDR3 spans 13 amino acids. CDR3 DNA is the only sequence kept; it has 39 bases, read in frame from the first base. V and J are truncated by 8 bases and 4 bases respectively, leaving an intervening sequence of 17 bases. In the paper's terms, the time point label means: peripheral blood before pembrolizumab. Mismatch repair deficiency was established in every enrolled patient by polymerase chain reaction or immunohistochemistry. A few patients who responded to pembrolizumab therapy underwent TCR sequencing. In the phase II trial, pembrolizumab PD-1 blockade was tested prospectively in advanced mismatch repair-deficient cancers, no matter which tissue of origin the cancers came from. Peripheral blood T cell samples were gathered serially, both before PD-1 blockade started and at multiple time points afterward. Blood sampling time points were reported as weeks after the first dose of pembrolizumab.

The library relied on the immunoSEQ multiplex PCR assay. The clones in this table, taken by TCRdb from immuneACCESS, are in-frame only. Not every clone is retained; where verified, under half of the shortfall comes from an unresolved V gene, and the cause of the rest is unknown. This sample comprises about 49,000 clones, over 75% of them detected only once. Together, the top ten hold about 3.5% of the sample. Broader findings and caveats from the paper: After pembrolizumab, tumor-resident clones, which were often undetectable in blood before treatment, expanded rapidly and then contracted, generally ahead of radiologic responses.

The chain uses TRBV29-1 and TRBJ1-1; the best D guess is TRBD1, with 5 bases matching. This material consisted of PBMCs, taken before pembrolizumab treatment. The source of this sequence is an adult with mismatch repair-deficient cancer. The CDR3 has the sequence CSLSLGGSTEAFF. At the DNA level, the sequence is TGCAGCTTATCCTTGGGGGGAAGCACTGAAGCTTTCTTT.